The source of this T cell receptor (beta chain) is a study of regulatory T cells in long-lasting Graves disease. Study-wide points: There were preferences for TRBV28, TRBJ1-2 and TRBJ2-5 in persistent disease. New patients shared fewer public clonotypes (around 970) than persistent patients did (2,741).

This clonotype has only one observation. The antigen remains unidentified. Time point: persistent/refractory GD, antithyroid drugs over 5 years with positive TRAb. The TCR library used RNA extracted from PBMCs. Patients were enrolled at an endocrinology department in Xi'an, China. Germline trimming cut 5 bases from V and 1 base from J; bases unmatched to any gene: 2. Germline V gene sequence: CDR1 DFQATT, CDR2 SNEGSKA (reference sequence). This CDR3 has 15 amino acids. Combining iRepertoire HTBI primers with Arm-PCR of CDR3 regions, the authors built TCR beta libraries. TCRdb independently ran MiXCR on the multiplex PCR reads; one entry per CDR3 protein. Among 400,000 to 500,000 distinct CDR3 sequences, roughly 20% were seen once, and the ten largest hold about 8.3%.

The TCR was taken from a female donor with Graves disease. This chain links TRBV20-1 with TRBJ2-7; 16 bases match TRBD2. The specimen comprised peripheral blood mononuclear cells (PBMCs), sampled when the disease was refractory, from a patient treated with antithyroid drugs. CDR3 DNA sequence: TGCAGTGCTGGGACTAGCGGGAGGGGGTCCTACGAGCAGTACTTC. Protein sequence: CSAGTSGRGSYEQYF.